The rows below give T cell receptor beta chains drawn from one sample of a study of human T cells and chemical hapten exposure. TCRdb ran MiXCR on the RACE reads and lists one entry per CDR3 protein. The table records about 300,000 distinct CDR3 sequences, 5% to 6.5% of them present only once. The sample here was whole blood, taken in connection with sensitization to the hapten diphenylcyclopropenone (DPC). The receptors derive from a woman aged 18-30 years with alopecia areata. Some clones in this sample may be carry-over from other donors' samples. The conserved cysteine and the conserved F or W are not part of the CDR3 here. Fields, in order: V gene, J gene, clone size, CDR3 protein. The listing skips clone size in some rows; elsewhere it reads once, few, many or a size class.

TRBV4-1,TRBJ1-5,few,ASSQEHRAYGVQPQH
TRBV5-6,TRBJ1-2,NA,ASSLGAEGGYT
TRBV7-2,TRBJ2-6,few,ASSFHSGANVLT
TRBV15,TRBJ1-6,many,ATSSGTGINSPLH
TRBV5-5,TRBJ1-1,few,ASSGTGYTEAF
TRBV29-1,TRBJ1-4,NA,SVQQNEKLF
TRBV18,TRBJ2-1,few,ASSPQLAGGNEQF
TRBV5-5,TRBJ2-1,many,ASNKFMGGLSLDNEQF
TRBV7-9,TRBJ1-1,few,ASSSRGGLTEAF
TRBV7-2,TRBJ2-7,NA,ASSTPGTLRIGEQY
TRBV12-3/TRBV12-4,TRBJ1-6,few,ASSFPQNNSPLH
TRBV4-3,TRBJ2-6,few,ASSGKFGANVLT
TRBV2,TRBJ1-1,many,ATTLGQGAEAF
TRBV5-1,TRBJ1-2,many,ASSLNRDGYT
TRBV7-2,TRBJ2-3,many,ASRAAGGLGTQY
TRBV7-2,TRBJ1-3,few,ASSLGGRGTIY